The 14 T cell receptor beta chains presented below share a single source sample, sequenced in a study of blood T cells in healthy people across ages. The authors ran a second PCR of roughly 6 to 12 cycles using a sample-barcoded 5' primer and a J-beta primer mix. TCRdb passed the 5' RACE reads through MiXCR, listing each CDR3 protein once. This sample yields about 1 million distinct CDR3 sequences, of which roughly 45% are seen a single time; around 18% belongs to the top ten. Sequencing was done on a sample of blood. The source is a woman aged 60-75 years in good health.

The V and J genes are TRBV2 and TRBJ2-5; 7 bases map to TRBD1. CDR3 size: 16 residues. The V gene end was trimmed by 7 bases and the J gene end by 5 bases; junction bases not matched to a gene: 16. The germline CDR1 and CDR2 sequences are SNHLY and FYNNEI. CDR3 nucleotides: TGTGCCAGCAAATGGGACGGGACAGCCCTGGGGGAGACCCAGTACTTC. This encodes CASKWDGTALGETQYF.

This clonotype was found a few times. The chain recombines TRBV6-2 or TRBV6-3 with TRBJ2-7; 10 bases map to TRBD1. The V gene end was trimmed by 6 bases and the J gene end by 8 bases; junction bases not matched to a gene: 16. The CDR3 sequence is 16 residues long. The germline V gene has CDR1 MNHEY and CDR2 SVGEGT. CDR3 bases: TGTGCCAGCAGGCGCTCGGGGACAGGGGATCCCCTCAAGCAGTACTTC. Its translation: CASRRSGTGDPLKQYF.

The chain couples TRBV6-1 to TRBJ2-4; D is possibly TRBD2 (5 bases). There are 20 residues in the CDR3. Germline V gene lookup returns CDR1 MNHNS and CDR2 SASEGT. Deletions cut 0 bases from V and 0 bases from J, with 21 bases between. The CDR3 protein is CASSEALSSGSPLAKNIQYF. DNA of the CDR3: TGTGCCAGCAGTGAAGCCCTCTCCAGCGGAAGCCCGCTAGCCAAAAACATTCAGTACTTC.

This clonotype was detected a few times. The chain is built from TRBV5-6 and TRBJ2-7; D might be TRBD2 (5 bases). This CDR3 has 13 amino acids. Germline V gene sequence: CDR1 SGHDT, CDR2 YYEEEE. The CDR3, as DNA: TGTGTCACCGGGGTAAGGAACTCCTACGAGCAGTACTTC. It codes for CVTGVRNSYEQYF.

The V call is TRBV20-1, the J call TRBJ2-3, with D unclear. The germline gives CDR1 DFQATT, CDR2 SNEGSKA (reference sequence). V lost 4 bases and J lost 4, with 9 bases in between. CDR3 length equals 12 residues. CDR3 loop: CSAMFAADTQYF. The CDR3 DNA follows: TGCAGTGCTATGTTTGCGGCAGATACGCAGTATTTT.

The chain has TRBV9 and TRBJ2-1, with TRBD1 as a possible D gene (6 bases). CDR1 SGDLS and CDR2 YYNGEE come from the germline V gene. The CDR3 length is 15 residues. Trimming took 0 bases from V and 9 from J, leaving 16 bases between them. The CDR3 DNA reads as TGTGCCAGCAGCGTAGAAAAGTACGGGACACCTGAGCAGTTCTTC. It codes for CASSVEKYGTPEQFF.

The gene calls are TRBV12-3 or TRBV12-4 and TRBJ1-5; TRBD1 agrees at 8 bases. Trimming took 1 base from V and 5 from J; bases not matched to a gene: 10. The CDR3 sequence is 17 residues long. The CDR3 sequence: CASSLEIRTGMDQPQHF. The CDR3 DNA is TGTGCCAGCAGTTTAGAGATAAGGACAGGGATGGATCAGCCCCAGCATTTT.

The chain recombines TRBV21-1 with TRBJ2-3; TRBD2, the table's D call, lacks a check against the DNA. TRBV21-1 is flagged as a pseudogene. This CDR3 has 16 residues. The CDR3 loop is CASSKSTRGGTDTQYF. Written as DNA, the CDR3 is TGTGCCAGCAGCAAATCAACTAGAGGAGGGACAGATACGCAGTATTTT.

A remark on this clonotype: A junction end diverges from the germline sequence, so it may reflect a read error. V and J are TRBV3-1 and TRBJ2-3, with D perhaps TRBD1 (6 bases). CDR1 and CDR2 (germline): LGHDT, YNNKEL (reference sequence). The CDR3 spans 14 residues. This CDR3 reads CTSSGQYRTDTQYF. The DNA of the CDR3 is TGTACCAGCTCCGGACAGTACCGAACAGATACGCAGTATTTT.

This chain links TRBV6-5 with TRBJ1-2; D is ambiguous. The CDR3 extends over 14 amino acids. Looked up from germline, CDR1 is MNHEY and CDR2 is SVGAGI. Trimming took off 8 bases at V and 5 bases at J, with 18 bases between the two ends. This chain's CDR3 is CASGPSSVWYGYTF. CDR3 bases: TGTGCCAGCGGCCCATCTAGCGTTTGGTATGGCTACACCTTC.

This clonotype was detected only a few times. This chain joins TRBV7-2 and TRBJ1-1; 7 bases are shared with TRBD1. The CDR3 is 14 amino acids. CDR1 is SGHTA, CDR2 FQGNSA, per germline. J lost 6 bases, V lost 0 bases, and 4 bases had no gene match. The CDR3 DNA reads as TGTGCCAGCAGCTTAGCAGGGGGCGGGGCTGAAGCTTTCTTT. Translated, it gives CASSLAGGGAEAFF.

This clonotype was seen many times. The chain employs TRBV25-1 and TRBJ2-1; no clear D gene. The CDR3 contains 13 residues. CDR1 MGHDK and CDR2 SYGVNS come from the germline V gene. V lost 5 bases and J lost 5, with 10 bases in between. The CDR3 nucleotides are TGTGCCAGCAGTTCCGTTAACAACAATGAGCAGTTCTTC. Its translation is CASSSVNNNEQFF.

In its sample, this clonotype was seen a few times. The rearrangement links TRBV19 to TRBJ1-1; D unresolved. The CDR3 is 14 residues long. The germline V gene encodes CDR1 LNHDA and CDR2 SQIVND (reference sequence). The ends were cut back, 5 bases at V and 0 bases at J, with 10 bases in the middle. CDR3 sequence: CASSFSGMNTEAFF. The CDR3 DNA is TGTGCCAGTAGTTTTTCCGGTATGAACACTGAAGCTTTCTTT.

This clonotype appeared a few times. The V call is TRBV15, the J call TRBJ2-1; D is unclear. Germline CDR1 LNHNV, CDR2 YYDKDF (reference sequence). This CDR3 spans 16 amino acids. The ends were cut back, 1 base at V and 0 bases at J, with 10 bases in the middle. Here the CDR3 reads CATSRGLQSSYNEQFF. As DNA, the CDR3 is TGTGCCACCAGCAGAGGACTGCAAAGCTCCTACAATGAGCAGTTCTTC.